This paragraph covers one T cell receptor beta chain sequence. This CDR3 is 14 amino acids long. The V gene end was trimmed by 1 base and the J gene end by 4 bases; junction bases not matched to a gene: 2. Germline V gene lookup returns CDR1 MNHNS and CDR2 SASEGT. This specimen comes from a study of patients and donors after allogeneic stem cell transplantation. TCRdb independently ran MiXCR on the RT-PCR reads; one entry per CDR3 protein. Seen here are approximately 61,000 distinct CDR3 sequences, approximately 12% observed once, and the top ten hold under 40%. The material sequenced was blood, either unsorted or a sorted T cell fraction (not recorded which). The sequence derives from a human donor who was either an allogeneic HSCT recipient or a stem cell or donor lymphocyte infusion donor (not recorded which). It is not recorded whose cells these are; they may come from a transplant donor. V and J are TRBV6-1 and TRBJ2-7; 9 bases match TRBD1. This chain's CDR3 is CASSEGGQGYEQYF. As DNA, the CDR3 is TGTGCCAGCAGTGAAGGGGGACAGGGTTACGAGCAGTACTTC.